This T cell receptor (beta chain) was recovered during a study of shared clonotypes between healthy human individuals. Whole-study results and caveats: A reduction in generation probabilities was seen for non-shared clonotypes relative to those shared by all four donors.

Healthy HIV-negative adults with no recent acute infections or vaccinations were recruited as donors. This CDR3 region has 16 residues. This clone was recorded only once. The antigen is not known. Here immunoSEQ multiplex PCR was the method, and the copy in TCRdb shows in-frame clones only, minus some. The sample shows some 1.4 million clones, approximately 96% of them seen only once. Sequencing input: naive CD4+ T cells sorted from blood. Subset described: CD45RA+ positively selected. The genes are TRBV12-1 and TRBJ2-1; TRBD1 is the table's D call and was not checked against the DNA. TRBV12-1 constitutes a pseudogene. This receptor was obtained from a man aged 30 to 39 in good health. The CDR3 bases are TGTGCCAGCAGCTTTTTAGAGAGGGACAGGGGGCTTGAGCAGTTCTTC. Its protein product is CASSFLERDRGLEQFF.